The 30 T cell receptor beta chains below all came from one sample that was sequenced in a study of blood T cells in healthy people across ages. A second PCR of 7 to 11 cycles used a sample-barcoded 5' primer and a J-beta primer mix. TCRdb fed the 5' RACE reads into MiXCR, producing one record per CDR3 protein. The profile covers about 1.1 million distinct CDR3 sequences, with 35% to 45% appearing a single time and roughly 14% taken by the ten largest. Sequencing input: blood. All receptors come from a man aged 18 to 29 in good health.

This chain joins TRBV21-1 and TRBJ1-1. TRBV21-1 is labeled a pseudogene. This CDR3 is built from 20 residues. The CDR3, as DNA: TGTGCCAGCAGCAAAGCGGGGAATCGGGGGGAGAGGCCAGTGAACACTGAAGCTTTCTTT. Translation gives CASSKAGNRGERPVNTEAFF.

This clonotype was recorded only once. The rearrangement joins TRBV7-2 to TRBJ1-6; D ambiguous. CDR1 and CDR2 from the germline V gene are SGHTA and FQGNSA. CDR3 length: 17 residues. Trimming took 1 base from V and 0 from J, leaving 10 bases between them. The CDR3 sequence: CASSLGAEYSYNSPLHF. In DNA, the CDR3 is TGTGCCAGCAGCTTAGGGGCCGAATACTCCTATAATTCACCCCTCCACTTT.

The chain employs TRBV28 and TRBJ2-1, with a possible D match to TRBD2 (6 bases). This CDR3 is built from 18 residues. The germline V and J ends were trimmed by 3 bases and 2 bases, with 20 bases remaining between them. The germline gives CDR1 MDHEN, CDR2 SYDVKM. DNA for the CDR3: TGTGCCAGCAGTTTTAACCCGGTTGGAGCGGGCCCCTACAATGAGCAGTTCTTC. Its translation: CASSFNPVGAGPYNEQFF.

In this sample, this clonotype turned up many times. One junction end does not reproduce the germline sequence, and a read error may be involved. In nucleotides, the CDR3 is TGTGCCAGCAGTTTAGCCGTACCTAACTATGGCTACACCTTC. Its translation: CASSLAVPNYGYTF. The V call is TRBV7-9, the J call TRBJ1-2; D is uncertain. The germline gives CDR1 SEHNR, CDR2 FQNEAQ (reference sequence). The CDR3 has 14 amino acids.

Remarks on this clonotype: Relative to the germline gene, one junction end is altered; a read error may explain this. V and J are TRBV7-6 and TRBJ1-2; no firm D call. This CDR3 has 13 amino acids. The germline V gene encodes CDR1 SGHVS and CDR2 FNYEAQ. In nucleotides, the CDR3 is TGTGCCAACAGCTTAGCGGCTGCGGGTGGCTACACCTTC. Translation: CANSLAAAGGYTF.

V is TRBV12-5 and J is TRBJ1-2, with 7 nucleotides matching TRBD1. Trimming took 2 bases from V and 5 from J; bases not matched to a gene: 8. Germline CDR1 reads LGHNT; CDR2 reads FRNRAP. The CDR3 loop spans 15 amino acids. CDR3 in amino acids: CASGLTDREDYGYTF. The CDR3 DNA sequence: TGTGCTAGTGGTTTGACCGACAGGGAGGATTATGGCTACACCTTC.

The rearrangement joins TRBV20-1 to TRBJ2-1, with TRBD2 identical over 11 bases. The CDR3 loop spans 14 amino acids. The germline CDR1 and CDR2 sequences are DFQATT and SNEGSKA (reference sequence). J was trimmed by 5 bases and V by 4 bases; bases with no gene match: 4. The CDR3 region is CSATGTSGDNEQFF. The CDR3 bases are TGCAGTGCTACAGGGACTAGCGGAGACAATGAGCAGTTCTTC.

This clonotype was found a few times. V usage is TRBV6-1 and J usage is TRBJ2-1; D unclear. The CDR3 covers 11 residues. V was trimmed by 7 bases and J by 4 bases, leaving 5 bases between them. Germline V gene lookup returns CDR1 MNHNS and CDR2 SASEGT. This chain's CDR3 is CASISYNEQFF. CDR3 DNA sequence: TGTGCCAGCATATCTTACAATGAGCAGTTCTTC.

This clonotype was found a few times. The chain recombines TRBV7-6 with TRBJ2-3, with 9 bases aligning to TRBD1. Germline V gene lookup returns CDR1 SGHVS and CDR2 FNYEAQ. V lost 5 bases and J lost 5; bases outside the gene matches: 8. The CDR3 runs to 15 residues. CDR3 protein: CASSLYRGQRDTQYF. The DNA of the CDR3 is TGTGCCAGCAGCCTTTACAGGGGGCAGAGAGATACGCAGTATTTT.

CDR3 sequence reads: CASTLTSGGYEQFF. The CDR3 DNA follows: TGTGCCAGCACCTTAACTAGCGGGGGGTATGAGCAGTTCTTC. This sequence joins TRBV6-6 and TRBJ2-1; 12 bases agree with TRBD2. The CDR3 totals 14 residues. CDR1 MNHNY and CDR2 SVGAGI come from the germline V gene (reference sequence). After removal of 7 bases from V and 8 bases from J, the junction contained 6 bases not matched to a gene.

For the CDR3, the DNA is TGCAGCGTTCCCCCTGGGGCGGGGGTCTTGAGAGATACGCAGTATTTT. This translates into CSVPPGAGVLRDTQYF. The chain has TRBV29-1 and TRBJ2-3; 7 nucleotides line up with TRBD2. The CDR3 is 16 amino acids. Trimming removed 5 bases from V and 5 bases from J; junction bases left unmatched: 16. CDR1 is SQVTM, CDR2 ANQGSEA, per germline.

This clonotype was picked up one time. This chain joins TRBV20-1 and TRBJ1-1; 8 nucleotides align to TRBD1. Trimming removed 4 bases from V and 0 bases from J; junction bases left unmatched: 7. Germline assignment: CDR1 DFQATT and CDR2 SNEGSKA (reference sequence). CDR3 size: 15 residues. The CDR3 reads CSAIGQGRMNTEAFF. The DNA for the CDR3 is TGCAGTGCTATTGGACAGGGAAGAATGAACACTGAAGCTTTCTTT.

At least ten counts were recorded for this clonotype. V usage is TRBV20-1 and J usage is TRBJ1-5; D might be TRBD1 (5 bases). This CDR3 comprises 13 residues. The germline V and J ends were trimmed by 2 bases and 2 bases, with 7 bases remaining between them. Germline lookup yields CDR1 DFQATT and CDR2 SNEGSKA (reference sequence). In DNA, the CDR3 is TGCAGTGCTAGACAGGGTGGCAATCAGCCCCAGCATTTT. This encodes CSARQGGNQPQHF.

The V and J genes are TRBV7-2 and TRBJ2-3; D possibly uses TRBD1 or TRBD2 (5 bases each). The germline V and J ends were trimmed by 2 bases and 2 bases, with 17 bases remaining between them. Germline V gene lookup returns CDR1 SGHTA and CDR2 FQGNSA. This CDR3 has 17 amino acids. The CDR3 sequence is CASSLPRGRTLTDTQYF. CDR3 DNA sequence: TGTGCCAGCAGCTTACCGAGGGGACGGACTCTCACAGATACGCAGTATTTT.

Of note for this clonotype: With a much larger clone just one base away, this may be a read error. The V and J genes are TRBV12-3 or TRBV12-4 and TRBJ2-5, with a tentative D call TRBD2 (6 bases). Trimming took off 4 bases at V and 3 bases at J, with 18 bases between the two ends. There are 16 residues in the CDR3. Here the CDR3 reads CASSSPPGRGKETQYF. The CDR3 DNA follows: TGTGCCAGCAGTTCTCCCCCGGGACGGGGGAAAGAGACCCAGTACTTC.

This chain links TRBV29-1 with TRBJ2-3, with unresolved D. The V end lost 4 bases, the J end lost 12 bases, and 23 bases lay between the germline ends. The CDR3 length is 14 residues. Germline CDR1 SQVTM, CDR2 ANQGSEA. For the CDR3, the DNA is TGCAGCGTTGGCCAGGTCAACACCGCAACGGTACAGTATTTT. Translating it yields CSVGQVNTATVQYF.

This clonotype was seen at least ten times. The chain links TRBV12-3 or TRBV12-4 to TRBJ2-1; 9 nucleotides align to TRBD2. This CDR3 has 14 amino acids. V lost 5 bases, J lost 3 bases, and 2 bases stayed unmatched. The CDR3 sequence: CASSLTSGYNEQFF. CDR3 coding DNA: TGTGCCAGCAGTCTGACTAGCGGCTACAATGAGCAGTTCTTC.

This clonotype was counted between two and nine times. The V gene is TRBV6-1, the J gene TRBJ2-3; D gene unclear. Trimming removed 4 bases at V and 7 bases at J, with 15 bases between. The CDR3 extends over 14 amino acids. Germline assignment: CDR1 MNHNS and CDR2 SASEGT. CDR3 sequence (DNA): TGTGCCAGCAGTGCTCTTGCTGGGCCGAATACGCAGTATTTT. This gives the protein CASSALAGPNTQYF.

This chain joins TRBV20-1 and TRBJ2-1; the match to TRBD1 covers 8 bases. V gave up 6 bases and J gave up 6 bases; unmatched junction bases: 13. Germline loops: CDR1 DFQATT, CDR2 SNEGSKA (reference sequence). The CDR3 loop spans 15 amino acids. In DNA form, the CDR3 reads TGCAGTGCAGCCCCAAGACAGGGGTACGTCAATGAGCAGTTCTTC. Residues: CSAAPRQGYVNEQFF.

As DNA, the CDR3 is TGCGCCAGCAGCCGTCGGGGACAGGACGGAGATGAGCAGTACTTC. This translates into CASSRRGQDGDEQYF. The chain has TRBV5-1 and TRBJ2-5, with 8 nucleotides matching TRBD1. CDR1 SGHRS and CDR2 YFSETQ come from the germline V gene. There are 15 residues in the CDR3. V shed 4 bases and J 11 bases; nucleotides not matched to a gene: 16. Full variable domain (remainder filled in from reference TRBV5-1 and TRBJ2-5): KAGVTQTPRYLIKTRGQQVTLSCSPISGHRSVSWYQQTPGQGLQFLFEYFSETQRNKGNFPGRFSGRQFSNSRSEMNVSTLELGDSALYLCASSRRGQDGDEQYFGPGTRLLVL.

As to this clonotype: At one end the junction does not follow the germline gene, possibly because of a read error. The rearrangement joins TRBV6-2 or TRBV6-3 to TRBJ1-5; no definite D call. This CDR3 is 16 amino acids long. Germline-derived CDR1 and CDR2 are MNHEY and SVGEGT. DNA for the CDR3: TGTGCCAGCAGTTATGGGGAGCAGGATGACAATCAGCTCCAGCATTTT. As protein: CASSYGEQDDNQLQHF.

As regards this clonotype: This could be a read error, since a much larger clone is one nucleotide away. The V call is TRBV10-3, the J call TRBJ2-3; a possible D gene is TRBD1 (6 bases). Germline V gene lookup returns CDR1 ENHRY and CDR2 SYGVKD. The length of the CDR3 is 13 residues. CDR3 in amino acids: CATSPQGKDTQYF. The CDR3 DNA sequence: TGTGCCACCAGTCCCCAGGGGAAAGATACGCAGTATTTT.

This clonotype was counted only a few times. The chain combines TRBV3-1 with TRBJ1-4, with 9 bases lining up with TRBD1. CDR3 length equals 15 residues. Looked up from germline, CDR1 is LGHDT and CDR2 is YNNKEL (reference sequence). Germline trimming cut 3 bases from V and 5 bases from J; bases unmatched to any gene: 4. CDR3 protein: CASSHPGTGNEKLFF. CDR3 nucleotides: TGTGCCAGCAGCCATCCTGGGACAGGGAATGAAAAACTGTTTTTT.

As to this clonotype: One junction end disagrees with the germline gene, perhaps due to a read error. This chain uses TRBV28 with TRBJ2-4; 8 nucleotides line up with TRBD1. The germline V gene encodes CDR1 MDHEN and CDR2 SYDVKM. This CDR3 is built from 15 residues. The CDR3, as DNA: TGTGTCAGCACCCCCCGGACAGGGCTAAAAAACATTCAGTACTTC. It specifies CVSTPRTGLKNIQYF.

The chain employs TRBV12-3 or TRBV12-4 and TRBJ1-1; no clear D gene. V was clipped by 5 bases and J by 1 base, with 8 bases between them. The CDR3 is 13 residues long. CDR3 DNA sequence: TGTGCCAGCAGTACATACCCGAACACTGAAGCTTTCTTT. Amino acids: CASSTYPNTEAFF.

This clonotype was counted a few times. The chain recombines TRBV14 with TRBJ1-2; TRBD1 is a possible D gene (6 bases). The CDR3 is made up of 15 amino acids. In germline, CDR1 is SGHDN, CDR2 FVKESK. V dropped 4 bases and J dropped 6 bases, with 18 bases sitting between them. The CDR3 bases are TGTGCCAGCAGCCCCGCCGCAGAAGGGGGAGATGGCTACACCTTC. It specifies CASSPAAEGGDGYTF. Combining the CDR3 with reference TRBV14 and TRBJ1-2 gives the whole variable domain EAGVTQFPSHSVIEKGQTVTLRCDPISGHDNLYWYRRVMGKEIKFLLHFVKESKQDESGMPNNRFLAERTGGTYSTLKVQPAELEDSGVYFCASSPAAEGGDGYTFGSGTRLTVV.

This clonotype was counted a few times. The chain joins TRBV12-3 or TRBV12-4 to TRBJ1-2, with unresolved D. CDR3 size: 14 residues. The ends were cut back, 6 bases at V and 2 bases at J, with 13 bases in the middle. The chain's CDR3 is CASRMPTRNYGYTF. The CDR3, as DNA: TGTGCCAGCAGGATGCCGACGCGCAACTATGGCTACACCTTC.

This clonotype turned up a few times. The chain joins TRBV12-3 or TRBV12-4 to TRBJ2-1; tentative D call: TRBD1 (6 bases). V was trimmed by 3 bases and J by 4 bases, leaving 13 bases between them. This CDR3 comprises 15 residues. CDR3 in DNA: TGTGCCAGCAGTTTTGCAGGGGACGCGTACAATGAGCAGTTCTTC. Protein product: CASSFAGDAYNEQFF.

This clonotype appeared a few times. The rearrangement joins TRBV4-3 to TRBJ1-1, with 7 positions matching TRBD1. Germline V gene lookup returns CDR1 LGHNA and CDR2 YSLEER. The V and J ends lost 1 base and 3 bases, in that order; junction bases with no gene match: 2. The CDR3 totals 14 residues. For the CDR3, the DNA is TGCGCCAGCAGCCAAGGGGACAGTTACACTGAAGCTTTCTTT. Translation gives CASSQGDSYTEAFF.

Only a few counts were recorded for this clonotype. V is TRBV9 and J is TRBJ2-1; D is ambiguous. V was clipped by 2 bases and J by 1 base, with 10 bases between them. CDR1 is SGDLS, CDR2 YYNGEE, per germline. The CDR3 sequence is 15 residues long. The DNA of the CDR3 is TGTGCCAGCAGCGTGGGCCAGGAGTCCTACAATGAGCAGTTCTTC. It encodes CASSVGQESYNEQFF.